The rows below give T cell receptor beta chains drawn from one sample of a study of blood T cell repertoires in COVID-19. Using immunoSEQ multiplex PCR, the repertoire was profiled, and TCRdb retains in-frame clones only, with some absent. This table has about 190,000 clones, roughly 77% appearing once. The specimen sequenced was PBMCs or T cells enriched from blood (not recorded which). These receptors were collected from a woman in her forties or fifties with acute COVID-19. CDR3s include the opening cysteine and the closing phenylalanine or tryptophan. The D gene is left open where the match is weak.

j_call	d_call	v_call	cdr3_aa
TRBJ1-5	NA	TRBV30	CAWSVLGINQPQHF
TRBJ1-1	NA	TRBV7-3	CASSQRINTEAFF
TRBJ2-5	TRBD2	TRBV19	CASNKLAGGQETQYF
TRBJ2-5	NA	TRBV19	CASSPDPGETQYF
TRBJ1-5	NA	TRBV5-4	CASSLGGRDQPQHF
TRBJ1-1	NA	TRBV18	CASSPQAMNTEAFF
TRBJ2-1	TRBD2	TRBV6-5	CASTSGGAGYNEQFF
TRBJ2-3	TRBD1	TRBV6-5	CASRLGQVFTDTQYF
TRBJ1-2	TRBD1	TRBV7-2	CASSLWTGNNYGYTF
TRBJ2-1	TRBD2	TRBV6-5	CASSYSPSGGNEQFF
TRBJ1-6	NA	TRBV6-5	CASSYEGTSDSPLHF
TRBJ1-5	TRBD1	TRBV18	CASSLMGGDSNQPQHF
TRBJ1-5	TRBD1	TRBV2	CASSRDRANNQPQHF
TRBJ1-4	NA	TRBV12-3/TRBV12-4	CASSKGDEKLFF
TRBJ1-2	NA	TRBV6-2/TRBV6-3	CASSQTFYGYTF
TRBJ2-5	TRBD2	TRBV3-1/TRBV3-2	CASSPGGQETQYF
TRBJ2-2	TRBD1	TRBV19	CASDNPGQGVTGELFF
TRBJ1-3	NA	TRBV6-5	CASRVQGSGNTIYF
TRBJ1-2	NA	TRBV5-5	CASRASQGSSFYTF
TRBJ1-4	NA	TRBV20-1	CSASRDSTNEKLFF
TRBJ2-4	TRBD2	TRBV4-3	CASSQGERGINIQYF
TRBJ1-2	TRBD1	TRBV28	CASSRRDRGTF
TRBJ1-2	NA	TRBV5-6	CASSPTGRGTGYGYTF
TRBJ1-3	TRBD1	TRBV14	CASSQERGRNTIYF
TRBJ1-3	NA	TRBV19	CASSIGSGAGNTIYF
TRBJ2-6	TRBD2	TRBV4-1	CASSQDWGGAGANVLTF
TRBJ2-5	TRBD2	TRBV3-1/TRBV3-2	CASSPGGGSGPQETQYF
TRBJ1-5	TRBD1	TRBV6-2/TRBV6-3	CASSQQGQPQHF
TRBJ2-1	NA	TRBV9	CASSVERTSLDNEQFF
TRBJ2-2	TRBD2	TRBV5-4	CASRPTSALNTGELFF
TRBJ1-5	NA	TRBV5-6	CASSQGTLGISQHF
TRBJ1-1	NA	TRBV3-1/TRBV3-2	CASSWRQNTEAFF
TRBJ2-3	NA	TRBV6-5	CASSPGPRTDTQYF
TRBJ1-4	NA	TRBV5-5	CASNPRGSPEKLFF
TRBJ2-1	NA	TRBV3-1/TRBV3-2	CASSQDTQGHNEQFF
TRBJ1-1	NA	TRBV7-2	CASSFKGGADTEAFF
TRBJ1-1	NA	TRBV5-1	CASSYGGPFGGTSMNTEAFF
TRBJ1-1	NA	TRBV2	CASRGSLNTEAFF
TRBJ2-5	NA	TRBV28	CASSLPSPETQYF
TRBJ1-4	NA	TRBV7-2	CASSQRQPSLNEKLFF
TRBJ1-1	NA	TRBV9	CASSPTGQNTEAFF
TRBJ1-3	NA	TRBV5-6	CASSLGQGYYGNTIYF
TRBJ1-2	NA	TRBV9	CASTQAEPYGYTF
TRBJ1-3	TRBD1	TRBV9	CASSANRDRASLSGNTIYF
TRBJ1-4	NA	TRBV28	CASRRAGGTNEKLFF
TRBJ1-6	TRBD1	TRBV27	CASSFAPTGSSNSPLHF
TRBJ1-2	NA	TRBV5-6	CASSFSNYGYTF
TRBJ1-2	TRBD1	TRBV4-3	CASSHDRESSGYTF